The T cell receptor (beta chain) under discussion was sequenced for a study of vaccination and CD4 T cells after COVID-19. Worth noting for this clonotype: No antigen is known for it.

Regarding treatment: roughly 10-day PBMC culture with coronavirus spike peptide pools or control peptides (ViraFEST assay). Overall study results and limits: Only relatively few convalescent patients were studied, and early post-infection timepoints were not analyzed.

Cultured CD4+ T cells had their DNA profiled by the Oncomine TCR Beta short-read assay. TCRdb analysed the PCR reads with MiXCR anew, one entry per CDR3 protein. The sample lists 9,000 to 15,000 distinct CDR3 sequences; roughly 30% were seen once. The sequencing here drew on CD4+ T cells from blood, cultured in vitro, taken before SARS-CoV-2 vaccination. This TCR came from a human donor who received a COVID-19 vaccine.

The chain's CDR3 is CASSLEVEGEAFF. CDR3 in DNA: TGTGCCAGCAGTTTAGAGGTTGAGGGTGAAGCTTTCTTT. V and J are TRBV6-5 and TRBJ1-1; no clear D gene. The CDR3 runs to 13 residues. Germline CDR1 and CDR2: MNHEY and SVGAGI. V was pared by 4 bases and J by 7 bases, with 13 bases between.